This passage covers 10 T cell receptor beta chains from one sample sequenced in a study of identical twins. TCRdb re-called the 5' RACE reads with MiXCR, one entry per CDR3 protein. The sample includes about 700,000 distinct CDR3 sequences, around 6% of them seen just once. Sequencing was carried out using naive T cells sorted from blood. Source of these receptors: a man aged 18-30 years in good health.

This clonotype was picked up a small number of times. This sequence joins TRBV14 and TRBJ2-1; a weak D match, TRBD2 (5 bases). The CDR3 spans 13 residues. V lost 0 bases to trimming and J lost 6 bases, with 6 bases between them. CDR1 is SGHDN, CDR2 FVKESK, per germline. CDR3 nucleotide sequence: TGTGCCAGCAGCCAAGATGCGGGCAATGAGCAGTTCTTC. Translated, it gives CASSQDAGNEQFF.

The V call is TRBV9, the J call TRBJ1-2; TRBD1 agrees at 10 bases. Germline CDR1 SGDLS, CDR2 YYNGEE. This CDR3 contains 15 residues. Trimming removed 3 bases from V and 7 bases from J; junction bases left unmatched: 9. In DNA, the CDR3 is TGTGCCAGCAGCGGAACGGGACAGGGGATGAGTGGCTACACCTTC. This codes for CASSGTGQGMSGYTF.

This clonotype was seen many times. The chain recombines TRBV24-1 with TRBJ2-2, with 10 bases matching TRBD2. The V gene's germline CDR1 is KGHDR and CDR2 SFDVKD. Trimming took 4 bases from V and 7 from J; bases not matched to a gene: 5. The CDR3 loop spans 15 amino acids. The CDR3 here is CATSDSGRAVGELFF. The CDR3 DNA reads as TGTGCCACCAGTGACAGCGGGAGGGCCGTCGGGGAGCTGTTTTTT.

The chain employs TRBV27 and TRBJ1-5; D is ambiguous. Germline values: CDR1 MNHEY, CDR2 SMNVEV (reference sequence). This CDR3 has 15 amino acids. The V and J ends lost 6 bases and 0 bases respectively, with 12 bases between them. The CDR3 spells CASRTLGDSNQPQHF. DNA for the CDR3: TGTGCCAGCAGGACCCTGGGAGATAGCAATCAGCCCCAGCATTTT.

In this sample, this clonotype turned up a few times. V and J are TRBV5-6 and TRBJ2-3, with 10 bases that match TRBD2. V lost 4 bases to trimming and J lost 3 bases; unmatched junction nucleotides: 8. The CDR3 runs to 16 residues. Germline CDR1 is SGHDT and CDR2 is YYEEEE. This CDR3 reads CASSGVLAGVTDTQYF. The CDR3, as DNA: TGTGCCAGCAGCGGGGTGCTAGCGGGAGTAACAGATACGCAGTATTTT.

This clonotype came up many times. This chain uses TRBV3-1 with TRBJ2-2, with unresolved D. This CDR3 contains 15 residues. V was shortened by 0 bases and J by 7 bases, with 12 bases between the two germline ends. Germline CDR1 and CDR2: LGHDT and YNNKEL (reference sequence). Written as DNA, the CDR3 is TGTGCCAGCAGCCAAGATCCTAGTTCTAGCGGGGAGCTGTTTTTT. Translating it yields CASSQDPSSSGELFF.

In this sample, this clonotype turned up many times. The chain carries TRBV7-8 and TRBJ1-1; D remains ambiguous. The germline CDR1 and CDR2 sequences are SGHVS and FQNEAQ. This CDR3 contains 13 residues. V lost 6 bases, J lost 3 bases, and 11 bases lay in between. CDR3 amino acids: CASSIGRDTEAFF. The CDR3 coding sequence is TGTGCCAGCAGTATTGGTCGGGACACTGAAGCTTTCTTT. Based on the CDR3 plus reference TRBV7-8 and TRBJ1-1, the full variable domain is GAGVSQSPRYKVAKRGQDVALRCDPISGHVSLFWYQQALGQGPEFLTYFQNEAQLDKSGLPSDRFFAERPEGSVSTLKIQRTQQEDSAVYLCASSIGRDTEAFFGQGTRLTVV.

This clonotype came up a few times. The CDR3 here is CSVEVRGRDNEQFF. The CDR3 bases are TGCAGCGTTGAAGTTCGTGGCAGGGACAATGAGCAGTTCTTC. This sequence joins TRBV29-1 and TRBJ2-1, with D possibly being TRBD1 (5 bases). The CDR3 consists of 14 residues. Germline CDR1 is SQVTM and CDR2 is ANQGSEA. Trimming pared 1 base from V and 5 bases from J, leaving 12 bases between.

In this sample, this clonotype turned up many times. The chain employs TRBV12-3 or TRBV12-4 and TRBJ2-4; maybe TRBD1 (6 bases). The CDR3 contains 16 residues. V was clipped by 5 bases and J by 0 bases, with 14 bases between them. DNA for the CDR3: TGTGCCAGCAGTAAGGACAGTGTGTTAGCCAAAAACATTCAGTACTTC. Protein sequence: CASSKDSVLAKNIQYF.

This clonotype was seen ten or more times. The chain recombines TRBV10-3 with TRBJ2-7, with 11 bases matching TRBD1. The CDR3 covers 13 residues. V dropped 11 bases and J dropped 2; count of bases not matched to a gene: 5. Germline assignment: CDR1 ENHRY and CDR2 SYGVKD. CDR3 amino acids: CASQGQGAYEQYF. Written as DNA, the CDR3 is TGTGCCTCCCAGGGACAGGGGGCCTACGAGCAGTACTTC.